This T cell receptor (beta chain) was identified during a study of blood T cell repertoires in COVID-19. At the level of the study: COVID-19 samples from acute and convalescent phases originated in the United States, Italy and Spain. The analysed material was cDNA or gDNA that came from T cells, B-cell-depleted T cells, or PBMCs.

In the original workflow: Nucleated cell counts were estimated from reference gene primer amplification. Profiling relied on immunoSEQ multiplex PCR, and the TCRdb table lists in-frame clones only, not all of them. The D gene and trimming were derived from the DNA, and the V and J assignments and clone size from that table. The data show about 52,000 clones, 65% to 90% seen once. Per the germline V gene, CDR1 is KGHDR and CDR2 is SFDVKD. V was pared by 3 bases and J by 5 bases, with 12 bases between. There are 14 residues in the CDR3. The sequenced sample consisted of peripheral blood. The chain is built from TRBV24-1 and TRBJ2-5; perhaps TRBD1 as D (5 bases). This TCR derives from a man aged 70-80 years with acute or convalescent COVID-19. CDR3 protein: CATSDQGIGETQYF. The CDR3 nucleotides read TGTGCCACCAGTGATCAGGGAATCGGGGAGACCCAGTACTTC.